This T cell receptor (beta chain) was captured by sequencing in a study of blood T cell repertoires in COVID-19 (dated by TCRdb to 2018 to 2020). Regarding the study in general: Samples covering the acute and convalescent phases of COVID-19 were provided by collaborators in the United States, Italy and Spain. The material from the prospective study consisted of cDNA or gDNA derived from T cells, B-cell-depleted T cells, or PBMCs. The dataset comprised deeply sampled blood TCRbeta repertoires from subjects exposed to, actively infected with, or recovered from COVID-19. The repertoires were released in a freely available public database intended as a resource for research on the immune response to SARS-CoV-2. The samples were drawn from the first 160 participants of the ongoing ImmuneRACE study and from 1,200 or so subjects provided by 6 global collaborators. A de-identified subject ID, COVID-19 status, age in years and sex were almost always included in the sample metadata. Where HLA class I and class II types were available, the types were taken from metadata supplied by the sample provider, not from assay-based typing. What the research found in general, with its limitations: How much clinical and demographic metadata was included differed by source and by participant, and the metadata was provided uncurated.

TCRbeta CDR3 regions were amplified from genomic DNA by means of the immunoSEQ Assay, a bias-controlled multiplex PCR. Turning to the authors' computational methods: Nucleated cell counts per sample were estimated from amplification of reference gene primers within the assay. Sequence reads were collapsed and filtered to measure the absolute abundance of every unique TCRbeta CDR3 rearrangement. For each sample, productive Simpson clonality was calculated as the square root of Simpson's diversity index across productive rearrangements. TCRdb holds this immuneACCESS table with in-frame rearrangements only. Some clones are missing; in checked studies, unresolved V genes explain under half, and the rest has no known cause. That table supplies the V and J calls and clone size; D and trimming were determined from the DNA. Present in this sample are about 210,000 clones, about 89% of which were seen just once. The ten largest account for around 8% of the sample.

Comment on this clone: Its antigen has not been determined. No per-base quality is available; no much larger clone lies one base away.

In the prospective study, participants were roughly 18 to 89 years old, resided in about 25 geographic areas of the United States, and were enrolled through a virtual design. In the prospective study, cohorts were assigned on the basis of participant-reported clinical history obtained from a screening survey and a study questionnaire. Recovered participants in ImmuneRACE Cohort 3 were defined by two consecutive negative NP/OP PCR tests, clearance by a healthcare professional, or resolution of symptoms. Mobile phlebotomists in the prospective study collected whole blood, serum and a nasopharyngeal or oropharyngeal swab from every participant. Additional blood draws and questionnaires over an approximately two-month period could optionally be provided by prospective study participants. Before DNA extraction, blood samples from the prospective study were shipped at room temperature or frozen. The clonotype was recovered from a young woman who had recovered from COVID-19. Sequencing input: PBMCs or T cells enriched from blood (not recorded which).

In nucleotide form, the sequence is TGTGCCAGCAGCTCACTTCGGGCGGGGAGCTCCTACAATGAGCAGTTCTTC. It encodes CASSSLRAGSSYNEQFF. The rearranged chain carries TRBV7-9 and TRBJ2-1, with TRBD2 perhaps the D gene, on 6 matching bases. V drops 4 bases and J drops 0 bases, leaving 16 bases in between. From the germline V gene (reference sequence), CDR1 is SEHNR and CDR2 is FQNEAQ. The CDR3 runs 17 amino acids, cysteine and phenylalanine included. The DNA shown is the 51-base CDR3, in frame from base 1. The reference TRBV7-9 and TRBJ2-1 proteins fill in what lies around the CDR3, so the full variable domain reads DTGVSQNPRHKITKRGQNVTFRCDPISEHNRLYWYRQTLGQGPEFLTYFQNEAQLEKSRLLSDRFSAERPKGSFSTLEIQRTEQGDSAMYLCASSSLRAGSSYNEQFFGPGTRLTVL.